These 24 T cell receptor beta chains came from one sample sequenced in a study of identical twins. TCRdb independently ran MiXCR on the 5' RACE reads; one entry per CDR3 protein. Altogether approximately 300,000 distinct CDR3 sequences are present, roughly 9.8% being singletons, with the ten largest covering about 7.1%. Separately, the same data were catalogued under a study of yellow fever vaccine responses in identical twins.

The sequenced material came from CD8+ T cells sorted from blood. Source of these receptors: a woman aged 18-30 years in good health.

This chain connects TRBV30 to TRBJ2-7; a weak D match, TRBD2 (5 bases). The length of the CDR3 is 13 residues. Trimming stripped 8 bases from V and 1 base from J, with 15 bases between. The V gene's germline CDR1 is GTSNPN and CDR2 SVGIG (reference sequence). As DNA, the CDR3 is TGTGCCGGCAACGAGGGTGGTTCCTACGAGCAGTACTTC. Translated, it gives CAGNEGGSYEQYF.

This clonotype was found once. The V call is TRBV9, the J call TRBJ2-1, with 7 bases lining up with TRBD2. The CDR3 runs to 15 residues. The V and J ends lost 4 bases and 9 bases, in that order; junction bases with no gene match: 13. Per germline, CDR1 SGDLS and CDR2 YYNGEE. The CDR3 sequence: CASSYAATSWGEQFF. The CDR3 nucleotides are TGTGCCAGCAGCTATGCTGCGACTAGCTGGGGTGAGCAGTTCTTC.

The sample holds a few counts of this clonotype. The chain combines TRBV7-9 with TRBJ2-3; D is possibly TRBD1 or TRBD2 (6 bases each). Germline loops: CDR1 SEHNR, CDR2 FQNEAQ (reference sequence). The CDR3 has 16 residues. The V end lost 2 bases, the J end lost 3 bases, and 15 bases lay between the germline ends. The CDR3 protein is CASSLNGGGGTDTQYF. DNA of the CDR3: TGTGCCAGCAGCTTAAATGGCGGAGGGGGTACAGATACGCAGTATTTT.

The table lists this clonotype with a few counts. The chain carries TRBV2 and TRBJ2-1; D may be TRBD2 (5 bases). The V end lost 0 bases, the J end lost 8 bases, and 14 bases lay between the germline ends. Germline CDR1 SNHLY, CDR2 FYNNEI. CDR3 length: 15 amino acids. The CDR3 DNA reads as TGTGCCAGCAGTGAAGCGGAGGCTGCGTACCATGAGCAGTTCTTC. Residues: CASSEAEAAYHEQFF.

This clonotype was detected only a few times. The CDR3 DNA sequence: TGTGCCAGCAGCTTATCCACAGGTTTGAACACTGAAGCTTTCTTT. It is translated as CASSLSTGLNTEAFF. The J gene is TRBJ1-1, the V gene TRBV11-2; D perhaps matches TRBD1 (5 bases). The CDR3 length is 15 residues. The ends were cut back, 2 bases at V and 0 bases at J, with 10 bases in the middle. The germline gives CDR1 SGHAT, CDR2 FQNNGV.

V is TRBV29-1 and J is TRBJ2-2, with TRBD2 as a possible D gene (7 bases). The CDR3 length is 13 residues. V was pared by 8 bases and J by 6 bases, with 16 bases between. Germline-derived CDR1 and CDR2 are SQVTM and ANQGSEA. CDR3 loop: CSMRGGGSGELFF. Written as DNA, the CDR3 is TGCAGCATGAGGGGGGGGGGCTCCGGGGAGCTGTTTTTT.

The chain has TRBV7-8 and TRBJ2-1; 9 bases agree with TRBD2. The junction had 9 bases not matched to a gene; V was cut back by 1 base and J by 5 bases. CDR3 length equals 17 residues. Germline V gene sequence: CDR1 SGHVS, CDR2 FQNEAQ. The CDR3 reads CASSLEVHGLAHNEQFF. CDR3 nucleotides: TGTGCCAGCAGCTTAGAGGTCCACGGACTAGCGCACAATGAGCAGTTCTTC. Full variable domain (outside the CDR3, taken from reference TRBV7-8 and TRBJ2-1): GAGVSQSPRYKVAKRGQDVALRCDPISGHVSLFWYQQALGQGPEFLTYFQNEAQLDKSGLPSDRFFAERPEGSVSTLKIQRTQQEDSAVYLCASSLEVHGLAHNEQFFGPGTRLTVL.

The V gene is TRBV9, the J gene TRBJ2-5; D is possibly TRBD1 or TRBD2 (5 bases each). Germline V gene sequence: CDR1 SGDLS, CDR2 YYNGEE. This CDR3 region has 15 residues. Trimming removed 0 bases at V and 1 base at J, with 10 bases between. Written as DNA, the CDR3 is TGTGCCAGCAGCGTAGCTGGGACCACCCAAGAGACCCAGTACTTC. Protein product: CASSVAGTTQETQYF.

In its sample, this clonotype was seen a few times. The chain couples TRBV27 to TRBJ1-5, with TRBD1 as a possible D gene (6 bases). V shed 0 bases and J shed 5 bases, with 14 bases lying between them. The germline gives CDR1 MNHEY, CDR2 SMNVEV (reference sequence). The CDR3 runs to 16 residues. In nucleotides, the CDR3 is TGTGCCAGCAGTTTATCAGCAGGGGAGAAGGATCAGCCCCAGCATTTT. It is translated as CASSLSAGEKDQPQHF.

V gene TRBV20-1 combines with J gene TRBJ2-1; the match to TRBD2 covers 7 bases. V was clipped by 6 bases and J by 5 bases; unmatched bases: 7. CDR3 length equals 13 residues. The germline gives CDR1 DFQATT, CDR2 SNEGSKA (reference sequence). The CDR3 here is CSAERLADNEQFF. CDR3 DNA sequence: TGCAGTGCCGAGAGACTAGCCGACAATGAGCAGTTCTTC.

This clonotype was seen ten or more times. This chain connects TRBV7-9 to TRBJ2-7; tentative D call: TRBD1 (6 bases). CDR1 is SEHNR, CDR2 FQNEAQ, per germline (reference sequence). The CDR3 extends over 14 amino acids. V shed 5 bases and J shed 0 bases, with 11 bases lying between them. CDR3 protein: CASSTRDNSYEQYF. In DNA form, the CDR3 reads TGTGCCAGCAGCACCCGGGACAACTCCTACGAGCAGTACTTC.

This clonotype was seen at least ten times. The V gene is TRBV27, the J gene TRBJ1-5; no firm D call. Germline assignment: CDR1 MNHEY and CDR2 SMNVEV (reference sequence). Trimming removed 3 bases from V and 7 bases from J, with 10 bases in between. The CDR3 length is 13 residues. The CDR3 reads CASSFEGNQPQHF. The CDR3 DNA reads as TGTGCCAGCAGTTTTGAAGGGAACCAGCCCCAGCATTTT.

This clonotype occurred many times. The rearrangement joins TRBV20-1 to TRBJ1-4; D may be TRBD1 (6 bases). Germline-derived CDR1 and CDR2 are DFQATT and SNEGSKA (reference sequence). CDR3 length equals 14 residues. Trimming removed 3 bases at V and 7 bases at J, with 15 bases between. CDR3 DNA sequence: TGCAGTGCTAGGGATGCAGGGGAGGCTGAAAAACTGTTTTTT. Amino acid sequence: CSARDAGEAEKLFF.

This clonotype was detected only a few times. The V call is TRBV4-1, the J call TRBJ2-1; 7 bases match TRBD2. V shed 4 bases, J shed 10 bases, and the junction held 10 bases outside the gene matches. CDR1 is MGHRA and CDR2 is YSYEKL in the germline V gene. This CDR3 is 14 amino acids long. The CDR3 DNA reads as TGCGCCAGCAGCCTCCAAGGCCAACTAGCGGAGCAGTTCTTC. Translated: CASSLQGQLAEQFF.

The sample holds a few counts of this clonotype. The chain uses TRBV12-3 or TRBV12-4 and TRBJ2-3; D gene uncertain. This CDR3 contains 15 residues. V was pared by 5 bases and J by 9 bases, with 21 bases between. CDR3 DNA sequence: TGTGCCAGCAGTCCCGACTTCCCGGACCCCTTCACGCAGTATTTT. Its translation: CASSPDFPDPFTQYF.

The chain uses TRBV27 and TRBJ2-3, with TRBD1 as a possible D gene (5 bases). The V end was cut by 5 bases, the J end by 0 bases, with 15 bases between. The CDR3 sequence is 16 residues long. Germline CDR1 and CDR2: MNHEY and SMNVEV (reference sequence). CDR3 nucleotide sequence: TGTGCCAGCAGTGATTCTAGGGGCCCTAGCACAGATACGCAGTATTTT. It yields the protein CASSDSRGPSTDTQYF.

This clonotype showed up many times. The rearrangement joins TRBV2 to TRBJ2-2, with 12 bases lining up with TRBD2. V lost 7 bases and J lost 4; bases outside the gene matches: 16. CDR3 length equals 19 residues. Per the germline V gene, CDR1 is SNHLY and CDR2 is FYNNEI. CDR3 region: CASKSLRGLAGTSTGELFF. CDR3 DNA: TGTGCCAGCAAATCACTACGCGGACTAGCGGGAACTTCCACCGGGGAGCTGTTTTTT.

The CDR3 DNA reads as TGCGCCATCCCGATCGCCGGGGAGCTGTTTTTT. Its translation: CAIPIAGELFF. The chain uses TRBV5-1 and TRBJ2-2; D not resolved. V was trimmed by 9 bases and J by 6 bases, leaving 9 bases between them. CDR3 length: 11 amino acids. The germline CDR1 and CDR2 sequences are SGHRS and YFSETQ.

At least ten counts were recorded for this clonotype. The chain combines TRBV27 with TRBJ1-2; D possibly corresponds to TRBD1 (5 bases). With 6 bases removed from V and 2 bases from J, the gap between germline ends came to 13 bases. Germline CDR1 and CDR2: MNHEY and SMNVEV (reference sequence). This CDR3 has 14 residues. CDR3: CASSPRGVNYGYTF. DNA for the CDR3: TGTGCCAGCAGCCCCCGGGGGGTGAACTATGGCTACACCTTC.

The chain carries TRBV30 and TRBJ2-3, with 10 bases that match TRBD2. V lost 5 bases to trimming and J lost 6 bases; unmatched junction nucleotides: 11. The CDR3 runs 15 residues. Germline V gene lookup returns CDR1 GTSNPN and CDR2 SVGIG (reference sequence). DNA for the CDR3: TGTGCCTGGGAATTAGCGGGGGGTGCGCGGGATACGCAGTATTTT. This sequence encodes CAWELAGGARDTQYF.

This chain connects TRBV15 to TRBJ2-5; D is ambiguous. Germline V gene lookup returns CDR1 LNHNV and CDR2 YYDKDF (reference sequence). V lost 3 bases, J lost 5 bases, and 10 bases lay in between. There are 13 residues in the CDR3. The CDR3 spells CATSSPSTETQYF. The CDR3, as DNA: TGTGCCACCAGCAGCCCGAGTACGGAGACCCAGTACTTC.

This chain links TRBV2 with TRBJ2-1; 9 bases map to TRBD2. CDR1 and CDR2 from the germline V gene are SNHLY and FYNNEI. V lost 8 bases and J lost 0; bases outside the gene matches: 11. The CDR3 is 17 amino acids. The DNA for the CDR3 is TGTGCCAGCGCCATTTTAGCGGGGGTGAGCTCCTACAATGAGCAGTTCTTC. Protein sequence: CASAILAGVSSYNEQFF.

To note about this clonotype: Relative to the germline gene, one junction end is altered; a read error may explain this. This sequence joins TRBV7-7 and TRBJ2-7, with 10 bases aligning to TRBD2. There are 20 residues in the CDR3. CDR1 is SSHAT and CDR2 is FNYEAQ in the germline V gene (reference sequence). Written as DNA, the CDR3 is TGTGCTAGCAGCACCCCGGAGAGGACTAGCGGAAGCATGGGGCCCTACGAGCAGTACTTC. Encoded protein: CASSTPERTSGSMGPYEQYF.

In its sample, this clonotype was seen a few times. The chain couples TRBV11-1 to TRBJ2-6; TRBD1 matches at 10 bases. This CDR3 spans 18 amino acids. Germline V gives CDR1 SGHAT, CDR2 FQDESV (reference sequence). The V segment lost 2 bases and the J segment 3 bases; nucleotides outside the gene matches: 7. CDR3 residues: CASSLSGTGVGGANVLTF. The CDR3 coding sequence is TGTGCCAGCAGCTTATCTGGGACAGGGGTTGGTGGGGCCAACGTCCTGACTTTC.